This paragraph covers one TCR beta chain sequence. Its antigen is not identified. A read error may be the cause here, since a much bigger clone is one base away. The data were obtained in a study of T cells in Graves' hyperthyroidism and ophthalmopathy. Authors of the study amplified TCR beta CDR3 regions from RNA transcripts. The HTBI set primed first-round TCR CDR3 RT-PCR. Each CDR3 protein is one row after TCRdb ran MiXCR on the multiplex PCR reads. The data show 500,000 to 800,000 distinct CDR3 sequences, over 40% seen once. Broader study findings: Stable hyperthyroidism and ophthalmopathy were separated using 13 V-J signatures. In the blood, most expanded thyroid clonotypes above 0.001 appeared as well.

Germline CDR1 reads SEHNR; CDR2 reads FQNEAQ (reference sequence). The CDR3 is 12 amino acids. V dropped 5 bases and J dropped 18 bases, with 17 bases sitting between them. The source material was peripheral blood or thyroid tissue (not recorded which). The clonotype comes from an adult man with Graves' disease, either hyperthyroidism or ophthalmopathy (not recorded which). V usage is TRBV7-9 and J usage is TRBJ1-6, with a possible D match to TRBD1 (6 bases). The CDR3 DNA sequence: TGTGCCAGCAGCCTAAAACAGGGTTTGTCCCACTTT. Protein sequence: CASSLKQGLSHF.